The 19 T cell receptor beta chains reported below all come from one sample, sequenced in a study of beta chain features in type 1 diabetes. Reverse transcribing all isolated RNA meant expressed TCRB transcripts were sequenced. Clones were read by immunoSEQ multiplex PCR, and TCRdb kept only the in-frame ones, dropping some. Of 250,000 or so clones detected, over 65% appear once; the ten largest clones hold around 0.057%. The sequencing input was naive CD4+ T cells from blood. These receptors were taken from a man aged 25-40 years in good health.

For the CDR3, the DNA is TGCAGCGTTACAGTTAGCTCCTACGAGCAGTACTTC. Translated: CSVTVSSYEQYF. This chain joins TRBV29-1 and TRBJ2-7; D is unresolved. Germline CDR1 SQVTM, CDR2 ANQGSEA. The ends were cut back, 5 bases at V and 0 bases at J, with 8 bases in the middle. CDR3 length: 12 residues.

The chain is built from TRBV30 and TRBJ2-3; D is ambiguous. Germline CDR1 reads GTSNPN; CDR2 reads SVGIG (reference sequence). The CDR3 extends over 15 amino acids. V was shortened by 3 bases and J by 1 base, with 14 bases between the two germline ends. Here the CDR3 reads CAWSKVWGGTDTQYF. CDR3 nucleotide sequence: TGTGCCTGGAGCAAGGTCTGGGGTGGCACAGATACGCAGTATTTT.

This clone was observed a handful of times. This chain connects TRBV7-9 to TRBJ2-4, with TRBD1 as a possible D gene (5 bases). The germline V and J ends were trimmed by 4 bases and 0 bases, with 13 bases remaining between them. Germline-derived CDR1 and CDR2 are SEHNR and FQNEAQ (reference sequence). There are 16 residues in the CDR3. The DNA of the CDR3 is TGTGCCAGCAGCTCCCAGGGTACAATAGCCAAAAACATTCAGTACTTC. It is translated as CASSSQGTIAKNIQYF. Full variable domain (missing parts from reference TRBV7-9 and TRBJ2-4): DTGVSQNPRHKITKRGQNVTFRCDPISEHNRLYWYRQTLGQGPEFLTYFQNEAQLEKSRLLSDRFSAERPKGSFSTLEIQRTEQGDSAMYLCASSSQGTIAKNIQYFGAGTRLSVL.

V usage is TRBV28 and J usage is TRBJ2-2; D ambiguous. The CDR3 extends over 12 amino acids. The germline V gene encodes CDR1 MDHEN and CDR2 SYDVKM. The germline V and J ends were trimmed by 3 bases and 7 bases, with 6 bases remaining between them. This chain's CDR3 is CASSFNYGELFF. In nucleotides, the CDR3 is TGTGCCAGCAGTTTTAATTACGGGGAGCTGTTTTTT.

This chain connects TRBV6-5 to TRBJ2-5; D is perhaps TRBD2 (5 bases). Per germline, CDR1 MNHEY and CDR2 SVGAGI. Deletions cut 5 bases from V and 5 bases from J, with 15 bases between. This CDR3 contains 14 residues. The CDR3 is CASSRGVTGETQYF. The CDR3 DNA sequence: TGTGCCAGCAGTCGTGGGGTGACGGGGGAGACCCAGTACTTC.

The table lists this clone with a few counts. The chain links TRBV29-1 to TRBJ1-1; D unclear. This CDR3 contains 12 residues. Trimming left V 6 bases short and J 7 bases short, with 15 bases between. Per germline, CDR1 SQVTM and CDR2 ANQGSEA. In DNA form, the CDR3 reads TGCAGCGTGACGGATAGAGAGAGTGAAGCTTTCTTT. Protein sequence: CSVTDRESEAFF.

The chain combines TRBV7-2 with TRBJ2-1, with TRBD2 matching over 7 bases. Losses at the gene ends were 5 bases for V and 8 bases for J; bases not matched to a gene: 9. CDR3 length equals 14 residues. Germline V CDR1 and CDR2: SGHTA, FQGNSA. The CDR3 DNA is TGTGCCAGCAGCCCCTGGGAGGGTGCCCATGAGCAGTTCTTC. It yields the protein CASSPWEGAHEQFF.

This chain links TRBV2 with TRBJ2-7; maybe TRBD1 (5 bases). V lost 6 bases, J lost 2 bases, and 14 bases lay in between. The CDR3 totals 14 residues. From germline, CDR1 is SNHLY and CDR2 FYNNEI. The CDR3 loop is CASRILDIPYEQYF. CDR3 bases: TGTGCCAGCAGGATCCTGGACATCCCCTACGAGCAGTACTTC.

In its sample, this clone was seen a few times. V is TRBV30 and J is TRBJ2-2; D is undetermined. This CDR3 region has 13 residues. Germline CDR1 is GTSNPN and CDR2 is SVGIG (reference sequence). V was clipped by 1 base and J by 3 bases, with 6 bases between them. The CDR3 coding sequence is TGTGCCTGGAGTGCCCGGGACACCGGGGAGCTGTTTTTT. Protein sequence: CAWSARDTGELFF.

This clone was seen only a few times. J is TRBJ1-2 and V is TRBV27, with TRBD1 matching 7 bases. Per germline, CDR1 MNHEY and CDR2 SMNVEV (reference sequence). There are 13 residues in the CDR3. Losses at the gene ends were 6 bases for V and 4 bases for J; bases not matched to a gene: 5. CDR3 coding DNA: TGTGCCAGCAGCCACAGGGGCACCTATGGCTACACCTTC. This encodes CASSHRGTYGYTF.

This clone was seen once. The gene calls are TRBV9 and TRBJ2-5, with 7 bases matching TRBD2. The length of the CDR3 is 16 residues. V shed 0 bases and J 6 bases; nucleotides not matched to a gene: 11. Germline V gene data show CDR1 as SGDLS and CDR2 as YYNGEE. The CDR3, as DNA: TGTGCCAGCAGCGTAGACGCGGGAGCAACCGGAAAGACCCAGTACTTC. Encoded protein: CASSVDAGATGKTQYF.

This rearrangement joins TRBV7-9 to TRBJ1-2; D unresolved. The CDR3 loop spans 12 amino acids. The V gene's germline CDR1 is SEHNR and CDR2 FQNEAQ (reference sequence). With 4 bases removed from V and 5 bases from J, the gap between germline ends came to 8 bases. The CDR3 here is CASSYEGYGYTF. Here the CDR3 DNA reads TGTGCCAGCAGCTACGAAGGTTATGGCTACACCTTC.

This clone has a handful of counts. The chain uses TRBV29-1 and TRBJ1-1, with TRBD1 as a possible D gene (5 bases). Trimming took off 2 bases at V and 1 base at J, with 11 bases between the two ends. The CDR3 has 14 residues. Germline V gives CDR1 SQVTM, CDR2 ANQGSEA. Here the CDR3 reads CSVELITGNTEAFF. The CDR3 region has the DNA TGCAGCGTTGAACTCATAACAGGGAACACTGAAGCTTTCTTT.

The chain combines TRBV2 with TRBJ2-7; 8 bases line up with TRBD1. Per the germline V gene, CDR1 is SNHLY and CDR2 is FYNNEI. The J segment lost 3 bases and the V segment lost 11 bases, leaving 6 bases of the junction unmatched. The CDR3 spans 12 residues. The CDR3 loop reads CAGGTGIYEQYF. The CDR3 DNA follows: TGTGCCGGCGGGACAGGAATCTACGAGCAGTACTTC.

The CDR3 coding sequence is TGTGCCAGCAGTTACTCGGCCAGCTACGAGCAGTACTTC. Amino acids: CASSYSASYEQYF. This chain links TRBV6-5 with TRBJ2-7; D gene ambiguous. Deletions cut 0 bases from V and 3 bases from J, with 6 bases between. Germline assignment: CDR1 MNHEY and CDR2 SVGAGI. The CDR3 sequence is 13 residues long.

The chain recombines TRBV30 with TRBJ2-1; TRBD2 is a possible D gene (5 bases). CDR1 is GTSNPN and CDR2 is SVGIG in the germline V gene (reference sequence). The ends were cut back, 4 bases at V and 8 bases at J, with 9 bases in the middle. This CDR3 has 11 residues. The chain's CDR3 is CAWNLRDEQFF. CDR3 bases: TGTGCCTGGAATCTGAGGGATGAGCAGTTCTTC.

This clone was found once. The chain combines TRBV7-6 with TRBJ2-3, with TRBD1 matching over 7 bases. Germline CDR1 and CDR2: SGHVS and FNYEAQ. This CDR3 spans 15 amino acids. V trimming: 5 bases; J trimming: 1 base; junction bases outside the gene matches: 6. CDR3: CASSPITGGTDTQYF. The DNA for the CDR3 is TGTGCCAGCAGCCCAATTACAGGGGGCACAGATACGCAGTATTTT.

This clone appeared a few times. V and J are TRBV2 and TRBJ1-6; unclear D gene. This CDR3 is 13 amino acids long. V was clipped by 3 bases and J by 6 bases, with 6 bases between them. Germline loops: CDR1 SNHLY, CDR2 FYNNEI. CDR3 DNA sequence: TGTGCCAGCAGTGAGGTCCTTAATTCACCCCTCCACTTT. It specifies CASSEVLNSPLHF.

This clone turned up a few times. The genes are TRBV7-9 and TRBJ2-4, with no clear D. The V end lost 4 bases, the J end lost 0 bases, and 13 bases lay between the germline ends. Looked up from germline, CDR1 is SEHNR and CDR2 is FQNEAQ (reference sequence). The CDR3 spans 16 residues. The CDR3 here is CASSSSSMLAKNIQYF. The CDR3 DNA sequence: TGTGCCAGCAGCTCCTCGTCGATGCTAGCCAAAAACATTCAGTACTTC. The full variable domain, rest sourced from reference TRBV7-9 and TRBJ2-4, is DTGVSQNPRHKITKRGQNVTFRCDPISEHNRLYWYRQTLGQGPEFLTYFQNEAQLEKSRLLSDRFSAERPKGSFSTLEIQRTEQGDSAMYLCASSSSSMLAKNIQYFGAGTRLSVL.